This T cell receptor (beta chain) was recorded in a study of shared clonotypes between healthy human individuals. Over several immunoSEQ plates, each subset's genomic DNA was distributed in even portions. Clones were read by immunoSEQ multiplex PCR, and TCRdb kept only the in-frame ones, dropping some. The sample holds over a million clones, approximately 70% seen once. General study results and limits: Of the naive CD4 clonotypes, approximately 5% were shared across several donors.

Healthy HIV-negative adults with no recent acute infections or vaccinations were recruited as donors. In its sample, this clone was seen a few times. The antigen remains unidentified. V was trimmed by 6 bases and J by 8 bases, leaving 17 bases between them. Germline V gene sequence: CDR1 MNHNS, CDR2 SASEGT. The CDR3 covers 15 residues. Sequencing used memory CD4+ T cells sorted from blood. The subset denotes: CD45RA-negative fraction. This sequence joins TRBV6-1 and TRBJ1-6, with D possibly TRBD1 on 5 matching bases. The clonotype was recovered from a man between 18 and 29 years old in good health. The chain's CDR3 is CASRQRDPGYSPLHF. CDR3 nucleotides: TGTGCCAGCAGGCAGCGAGACCCAGGGTATTCACCCCTCCACTTT.